This TCR beta chain was recovered during a study of cytomegalovirus exposure and HLA in healthy donors. 60 Vbeta and 13 Jbeta primers were used in PCR. Here immunoSEQ multiplex PCR was the method, and the copy in TCRdb shows in-frame clones only, minus some. The table includes about 130,000 clones, 80% detected once. The V gene's germline CDR1 is MNHEY and CDR2 SMNVEV (reference sequence). The CDR3 is 15 residues long. V was clipped by 4 bases and J by 4 bases; unmatched bases: 8. This TCR was recovered from a male donor in good health and CMV-seronegative. Source material: PBMCs. The rearrangement uses TRBV27 and TRBJ1-1, with 8 bases that match TRBD1. CDR3 sequence reads: CASSSRQQGGTEAFF. CDR3 in DNA: TGTGCCAGCAGTTCCCGTCAACAGGGGGGCACTGAAGCTTTCTTT.